The clone carrying this T cell receptor (beta chain) appeared many times. Antigen: not known. This sample was taken from a study of T cells in Graves' hyperthyroidism and ophthalmopathy. Study-level points and caveats: In simple terms, a model built on 13 V-J features told ophthalmopathy apart from stable hyperthyroidism.

The TCR beta CDR3 regions underwent amplification using RNA transcripts as the source. Researchers ran a first-round RT-PCR on the TCR CDR3 using the HTBI primer set. TCRdb re-called the multiplex PCR reads with MiXCR, one entry per CDR3 protein. The table includes 350,000 or so distinct CDR3 sequences, roughly 21% detected once. The V and J ends lost 6 bases and 4 bases respectively, with 16 bases between them. This CDR3 is built from 15 residues. The chain has TRBV12-3 or TRBV12-4 and TRBJ1-5; D might be TRBD1 (5 bases). This receptor was obtained from a woman in her forties or fifties with Graves' hyperthyroidism. Material: blood. DNA of the CDR3: TGTGCCAGCAGAGACACAGGACCCGGGAATCAGCCCCAGCATTTT. Residues: CASRDTGPGNQPQHF.